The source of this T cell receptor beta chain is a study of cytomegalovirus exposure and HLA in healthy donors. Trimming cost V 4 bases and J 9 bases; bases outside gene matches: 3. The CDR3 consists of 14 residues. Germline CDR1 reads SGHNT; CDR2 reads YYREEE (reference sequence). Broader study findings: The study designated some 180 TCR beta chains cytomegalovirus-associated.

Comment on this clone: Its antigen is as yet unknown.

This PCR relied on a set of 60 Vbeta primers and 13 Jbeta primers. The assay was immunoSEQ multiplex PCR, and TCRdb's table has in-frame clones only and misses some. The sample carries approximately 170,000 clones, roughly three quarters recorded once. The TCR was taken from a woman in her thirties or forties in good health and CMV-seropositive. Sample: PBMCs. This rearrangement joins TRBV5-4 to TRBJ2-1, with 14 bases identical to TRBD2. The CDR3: CASSLGTSGGEQFF. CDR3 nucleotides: TGTGCCAGCAGCCTCGGGACTAGCGGGGGTGAGCAGTTCTTC.